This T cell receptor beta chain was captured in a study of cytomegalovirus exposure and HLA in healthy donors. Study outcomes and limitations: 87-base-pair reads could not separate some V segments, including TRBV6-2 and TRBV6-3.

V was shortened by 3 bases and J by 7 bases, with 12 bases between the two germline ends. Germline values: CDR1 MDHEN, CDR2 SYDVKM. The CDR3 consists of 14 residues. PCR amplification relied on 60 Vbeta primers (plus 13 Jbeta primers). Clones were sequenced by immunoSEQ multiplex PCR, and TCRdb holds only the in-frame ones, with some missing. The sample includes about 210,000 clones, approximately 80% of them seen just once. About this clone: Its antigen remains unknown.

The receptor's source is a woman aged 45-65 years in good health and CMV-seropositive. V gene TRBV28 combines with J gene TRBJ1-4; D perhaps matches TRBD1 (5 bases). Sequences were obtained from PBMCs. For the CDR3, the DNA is TGTGCCAGCAGTTTTGGACAAGGGCCTGAAAAACTGTTTTTT. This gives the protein CASSFGQGPEKLFF.